Ten or more counts support the clone carrying this TCR beta chain. The antigen is undetermined. The source of the sample is a study of CD8 T cells in ankylosing spondylitis. Notes on the study in general: Significant enrichment of disease-linked clones was reported in matched ankylosing spondylitis synovial fluid. Blood of patients with ankylosing spondylitis appeared to be characterized by a TCR beta motif of eight highly homologous variants. Earlier work had already found some motif variants in reactive arthritis synovial fluid and blood.

TCRdb re-called the 5' RACE reads with MiXCR, one entry per CDR3 protein. The sample contains 250,000 to 400,000 distinct CDR3 sequences, about 9.9% of which appear only once. The germline CDR1 and CDR2 sequences are ENHRY and SYGVKD. V lost 4 bases, J lost 3 bases, and 18 bases stayed unmatched. This CDR3 is 19 amino acids long. The chain carries TRBV10-3 and TRBJ2-7, with TRBD1 identical over 10 bases. The receptor comes from a female donor with ankylosing spondylitis or in good health (not recorded which). Material: blood, either unsorted or a sorted T cell fraction (not recorded which). CDR3 sequence (DNA): TGTGCCATCAGTGGACCCACGGGACAGGGGATCCCTAGCTTCTACGAGCAGTACTTC. This gives the protein CAISGPTGQGIPSFYEQYF.